This T cell receptor (beta chain) was documented in a study of OX40 agonist ivuxolimab in advanced cancers. Study background: Dose-escalation patients suffered from hepatocellular carcinoma, melanoma, renal cell or head and neck cancer.

Autoimmune disease history or systemic immunosuppression excluded patients. Generated by immunoSEQ multiplex PCR, the TCRdb table keeps only in-frame clones and is missing some. Here the sample spans 55,000 to 65,000 clones, 75% to 90% being singletons. The receptor comes from an adult with an advanced solid tumor such as melanoma, head and neck, liver or kidney cancer. The sequences come from CD4+ or CD8+ T cells sorted from blood, collected in a trial of the OX40 agonist ivuxolimab.

Here the CDR3 reads CASSWGRTGNQPQHF. The CDR3 DNA follows: TGTGCCAGCAGCTGGGGACGGACAGGGAATCAGCCCCAGCATTTT. The chain joins TRBV5-6 to TRBJ1-5; 8 bases match TRBD1. The CDR3 totals 15 residues. Looked up from germline, CDR1 is SGHDT and CDR2 is YYEEEE. The junction had 6 bases not matched to a gene; V was cut back by 3 bases and J by 4 bases.